This is a list of T cell receptor beta chains from one sample in a study of blood T cells in healthy people across ages. TCRdb used MiXCR to reprocess the 5' RACE reads, holding one entry per CDR3 protein. The sample contains around 780,000 distinct CDR3 sequences, under 30% of which appear only once. The data were also submitted as part of a second study, on T cells of mothers and their children.

Sequenced material: blood. The origin of the receptors is a boy younger than 18 in good health. Both conserved end residues are part of each CDR3. Fields, in order: V gene, D gene, clone size, J gene, CDR3 protein, CDR3 DNA. The D gene is left open where the match is weak. The listing skips clone size in some rows; elsewhere it reads once, few, many or a size class.

>TRBV5-5|-|few|TRBJ2-7
CASRLGQSGMSLFSYEQYF
TGTGCCAGCAGATTAGGACAATCGGGGATGAGCCTCTTCTCCTACGAGCAGTACTTC
>TRBV6-6|-|-|TRBJ2-5
CASRVEGALETQYF
TGTGCCAGCAGAGTGGAGGGGGCGCTGGAGACCCAGTACTTC
>TRBV9|-|-|TRBJ2-5
CASSVPGYQETQYF
TGTGCCAGCAGCGTTCCAGGCTACCAAGAGACCCAGTACTTC
>TRBV12-3/TRBV12-4|-|few|TRBJ2-5
CASSPRDSQGIQYF
TGTGCCAGCAGTCCCCGGGACTCTCAAGGGATCCAGTACTTC
>TRBV6-1|-|-|TRBJ2-5
CASTSDAKTQYF
TGTGCCAGCACCTCGGACGCGAAGACCCAGTACTTC
>TRBV3-1|-|-|TRBJ2-5
CASSERGLQETQYF
TGTGCCAGCAGCGAAAGGGGCCTGCAAGAGACCCAGTACTTC
>TRBV7-2|TRBD2|-|TRBJ2-3
CASSWGTSGGADTQYF
TGTGCCAGCAGCTGGGGTACTAGCGGGGGGGCAGATACGCAGTATTTT
>TRBV3-1|-|-|TRBJ2-7
CASSQEGLTYEQYF
TGTGCCAGCAGCCAAGAGGGGTTAACCTACGAGCAGTACTTC
>TRBV11-2|-|few|TRBJ1-4
CASGGSFNEKLFF
TGTGCCAGCGGGGGGAGCTTTAATGAAAAACTGTTTTTT
>TRBV5-5|TRBD1|-|TRBJ1-1
CASSSPRTGWEAFF
TGTGCCAGCAGCTCTCCCCGGACAGGGTGGGAAGCTTTCTTT
>TRBV19|TRBD1|-|TRBJ2-5
CASGDRLQTQYF
TGTGCCAGTGGGGACAGGCTTCAGACCCAGTACTTC
>TRBV5-1|TRBD1|few|TRBJ2-3
CASSPADRGGTDTQYF
TGCGCCAGCAGCCCCGCGGACAGGGGCGGCACAGATACGCAGTATTTT
>TRBV7-6|-|-|TRBJ1-4
CASSPGFNEKLFF
TGTGCCAGCAGCCCGGGATTTAACGAAAAACTGTTTTTT
>TRBV27|-|few|TRBJ2-7
CASSSPGTAASYEQYF
TGTGCCAGCAGTTCCCCAGGGACGGCGGCATCCTACGAGCAGTACTTC
>TRBV2|-|few|TRBJ1-6
CASRGTDNSPLHF
TGTGCCAGCAGAGGCACAGATAATTCACCCCTCCACTTT
>TRBV13|TRBD2|few|TRBJ2-1
CASSFRPGLAFNEQFF
TGTGCCAGCAGCTTCCGTCCGGGACTAGCGTTCAATGAGCAGTTCTTC
>TRBV5-5|-|-|TRBJ2-1
CASSLVGNGENEQFF
TGTGCCAGCAGCTTGGTCGGGAATGGGGAGAATGAGCAGTTCTTC
>TRBV29-1|-|-|TRBJ2-5
CSAAQETQYF
TGCAGCGCCGCTCAAGAGACCCAGTACTTC
>TRBV12-3/TRBV12-4|-|-|TRBJ2-7
CTSSLIEGVGEQYF
TGTACCAGCAGTTTAATCGAAGGGGTTGGCGAGCAGTACTTC
>TRBV30|TRBD2|few|TRBJ2-7
CAVTSGAVYEQYF
TGTGCTGTGACTAGCGGGGCGGTCTACGAGCAGTACTTC
>TRBV29-1|-|-|TRBJ2-5
CSVLNSRGKQQETQYF
TGCAGCGTTCTTAATTCAAGGGGAAAACAGCAAGAGACCCAGTACTTC
>TRBV6-1|TRBD1|few|TRBJ2-7
CASSAGTGEHEQYF
TGTGCCAGCAGCGCCGGGACAGGGGAACACGAGCAGTACTTC
>TRBV20-1|-|once|TRBJ2-7
CSASFQGYEQYF
TGCAGTGCCAGCTTCCAGGGCTACGAGCAGTACTTC
>TRBV7-9|-|-|TRBJ2-2
CASSPGAGKPGELFF
TGTGCCAGCAGCCCAGGGGCAGGGAAGCCCGGGGAGCTGTTTTTT
>TRBV11-2|TRBD2|few|TRBJ2-5
CASRRGGAQETQYF
TGTGCCAGCAGGCGGGGAGGGGCCCAAGAGACCCAGTACTTC
>TRBV20-1|TRBD1|-|TRBJ2-7
CSARAADRAQFYEQYF
TGCAGTGCTAGAGCTGCCGACAGGGCTCAGTTCTACGAGCAGTACTTC
>TRBV28|TRBD1|few|TRBJ1-5
CASRPGTGEPQPQHF
TGTGCCAGCAGGCCCGGGACAGGGGAGCCCCAGCCCCAGCATTTT
>TRBV11-2|TRBD2|-|TRBJ2-1
CASSRPGLVGNEQFF
TGTGCCAGCAGCCGTCCGGGACTAGTAGGCAATGAGCAGTTCTTC
>TRBV28|-|few|TRBJ1-3
CASSLPSPSGNTIYF
TGTGCCAGCAGTTTACCATCTCCCTCTGGAAACACCATATATTTT
>TRBV4-1|-|-|TRBJ2-5
CASSHPPPGMGTQYF
TGCGCCAGCAGCCATCCGCCACCCGGGATGGGGACCCAGTACTTC
>TRBV2|TRBD1|-|TRBJ2-4
CASATGAGSIQYF
TGTGCCAGTGCGACAGGGGCAGGGAGCATTCAGTACTTC
>TRBV28|-|-|TRBJ2-7
CASSLLSGREDYEQYF
TGTGCCAGCAGTTTGTTGTCAGGGAGAGAGGACTACGAGCAGTACTTC
>TRBV7-9|-|few|TRBJ2-5
CASNATEWETQYF
TGTGCCAGCAACGCGACAGAATGGGAGACCCAGTACTTC
>TRBV5-1|-|few|TRBJ2-5
CASSRQARDFEETQYF
TGCGCCAGCAGCAGGCAGGCCCGGGACTTTGAAGAGACCCAGTACTTC
>TRBV12-3/TRBV12-4|-|few|TRBJ2-3
CASRTGRTDTQYF
TGTGCCAGCAGGACAGGGAGGACAGATACGCAGTATTTT
>TRBV9|-|few|TRBJ2-5
CASSRDTVETQYF
TGTGCCAGCAGCAGAGACACGGTAGAGACCCAGTACTTC
>TRBV24-1|-|-|TRBJ2-1
CATSAGLEGYNEQFF
TGTGCCACCAGTGCGGGACTCGAGGGCTACAATGAGCAGTTCTTC
>TRBV9|-|-|TRBJ2-1
CASSVGGPRGEQFF
TGTGCCAGCAGCGTAGGGGGCCCGCGCGGTGAGCAGTTCTTC
>TRBV6-5|TRBD2|-|TRBJ2-5
CASSGLAGEIEQYF
TGTGCCAGCAGCGGACTAGCGGGGGAAATAGAGCAGTACTTC
>TRBV20-1|TRBD2|few|TRBJ2-3
CSALLAASTDTQYF
TGCAGTGCTTTACTAGCGGCTAGCACAGATACGCAGTATTTT
>TRBV29-1|TRBD1|-|TRBJ2-1
CSATRQGASNEQFF
TGCAGCGCCACCAGACAGGGGGCGAGCAATGAGCAGTTCTTC
>TRBV2|-|-|TRBJ2-5
CATAYTSPETQYF
TGTGCCACCGCGTACACTAGTCCTGAGACCCAGTACTTC
>TRBV2|TRBD2|-|TRBJ2-6
CASSELAGDFSGANVLTF
TGTGCCAGCAGTGAGTTAGCGGGGGACTTCTCTGGGGCCAACGTCCTGACTTTC
>TRBV9|TRBD1|-|TRBJ2-3
CASSSPVGTEAQYF
TGTGCCAGCAGTTCTCCTGTCGGGACAGAGGCGCAGTATTTT
>TRBV5-4|-|few|TRBJ2-5
CASSLTGLDETQYF
TGTGCCAGCAGCCTAACAGGTTTAGATGAGACCCAGTACTTC
>TRBV20-1|-|few|TRBJ1-2
CSARVVDNYGYTF
TGCAGTGCTAGGGTTGTAGATAACTATGGCTACACCTTC
>TRBV4-2|-|few|TRBJ2-1
CASSQAAHNEQFF
TGTGCCAGCAGCCAAGCAGCGCACAATGAGCAGTTCTTC
>TRBV5-5|-|once|TRBJ1-1
CASSPLGLGSVHTEAFF
TGTGCCAGCAGCCCACTTGGTTTGGGGTCGGTTCACACTGAAGCTTTCTTT
>TRBV28|TRBD2|-|TRBJ2-1
CASSLFALAGGRRSAYNEQFF
TGTGCCAGCAGTTTATTCGCCCTAGCGGGGGGGCGTAGGAGCGCCTACAATGAGCAGTTCTTC
>TRBV27|TRBD1|few|TRBJ1-6
CASSTNLRGDNSPLHF
TGTGCCAGCAGTACCAATCTCAGGGGGGATAATTCACCCCTCCACTTT
>TRBV12-3/TRBV12-4|-|-|TRBJ1-2
CATRAYGYTF
TGTGCCACCCGGGCCTATGGCTACACCTTC
>TRBV10-3|-|-|TRBJ1-2
CAIKSQQGEGYGYTF
TGTGCCATCAAATCCCAACAGGGCGAGGGCTATGGCTACACCTTC
>TRBV20-1|-|-|TRBJ1-3
CSARRAISGNTMYF
TGCAGTGCTAGGCGGGCCATCTCTGGAAACACCATGTATTTT
>TRBV3-1|TRBD2|few|TRBJ2-3
CASSAAGTSAYTDTQYF
TGTGCCAGCAGCGCAGCCGGGACTAGCGCTTATACAGATACGCAGTATTTT